This T cell receptor (beta chain) comes out of a study of blood T cell repertoires in COVID-19. For the study at large: Some COVID-19 samples were acute and others convalescent; all came from the United States, Italy and Spain. In each case, the material was cDNA or gDNA derived from T cells, B-cell-depleted T cells, or PBMCs.

Deletions cut 0 bases from V and 9 bases from J, with 27 bases between. Germline CDR1 reads MGHRA; CDR2 reads YSYEKL. The CDR3 sequence is 18 residues long. There are a few counts of this clone. Under the authors' procedure: Estimated nucleated cell counts came from reference gene primer amplification. The assay was immunoSEQ multiplex PCR, and TCRdb's table has in-frame clones only and misses some. V and J calls and clone size are those listed in that table; D and trimming were worked out from the DNA. The top ten clones hold around a tenth of a sample with roughly 100,000 clones, 70% to 90% of them seen once.

The sequence was collected from a woman under 40 with acute or convalescent COVID-19. The chain carries TRBV4-1 and TRBJ2-7, with D possibly being TRBD2 (6 bases). The sequencing sample was made of peripheral blood. The CDR3 loop reads CASSQDITRKSDYERQYF. For the CDR3, the DNA is TGCGCCAGCAGCCAAGATATTACCCGAAAATCGGACTACGAGCGGCAGTACTTC.